These T cell receptor beta chains were read from a single sample in a study of control samples from healthy donors and cancer patients. Measured with immunoSEQ multiplex PCR; TCRdb has only the in-frame clones, and not every one. The sample shows around 130,000 clones, 89% of them seen only once. Specimen: blood. All receptors come from a man between 45 and 60 years old in good health. CDR3s include the opening cysteine and the closing phenylalanine or tryptophan. D genes are given only for firm matches.

v_call d_call cdr3_aa
TRBV10-3 TRBD1 CATGTGSGGGNQPQHF
TRBV11-2 NA CASSPDPGNEQYF
TRBV23-1 NA CASSPPPETAYYEQYF
TRBV5-4 TRBD2 CASTTPGLAGGRDTDTQYF
TRBV7-8 NA CASSSQWGTEAFF
TRBV11-2 NA CASSLGQGSGPLHF
TRBV6-2/TRBV6-3 NA CASSYSRGYTEAFF
TRBV9 NA CASSVEDSPTPNSPLHF
TRBV4-2 TRBD2 CASSQEPSGGQETQYF
TRBV30 NA CAWSVAEQYF
TRBV10-3 TRBD1 CAISESRQGNYEQYF
TRBV6-5 NA CASSYSMRASNQPQHF
TRBV15 NA CATSRDLMRPDNQPQHF
TRBV2 NA CASSTGMAQPQHF
TRBV19 TRBD1 CASSISGGPSNQPQHF
TRBV30 TRBD1 CAWRGTGGYGYTF
TRBV18 NA CASSPLDTSTDTQYF
TRBV6-2/TRBV6-3 TRBD2 CASSLLAGGSYEQYF
TRBV18 NA CASSPTTGTYEQYF
TRBV29-1 NA CSVERQLTGYTF